Below are 22 T cell receptor beta chains sequenced from a single sample in a study of response to subunit inactivated influenza vaccine. TCRdb recomputed calls from the RT-PCR reads with MiXCR, one row per CDR3 protein. The table lists 650,000 to 800,000 distinct CDR3 sequences, over 11% of them singletons, with roughly 6.4% in the top ten. The sequenced sample was PBMCs from blood, obtained about 14 days before vaccination. All receptors derive from a man aged 50-59 years who received an inactivated influenza vaccine.

In DNA form, the CDR3 reads TGCAGCGGAAAGACAGGGGGGAAATACAATGAGCAGTTCTTC. This sequence encodes CSGKTGGKYNEQFF. V usage is TRBV29-1 and J usage is TRBJ2-1, with 9 bases fitting TRBD1. With V trimmed by 7 bases and J by 4 bases, 8 bases remained unmatched. CDR3 length: 14 residues. Germline CDR1 reads SQVTM; CDR2 reads ANQGSEA.

In this sample, this clonotype turned up a few times. J is TRBJ2-3 and V is TRBV20-1, with a weak D call TRBD2 (7 bases). The CDR3 totals 15 residues. With 3 bases removed from V and 3 bases from J, the gap between germline ends came to 16 bases. Germline loops: CDR1 DFQATT, CDR2 SNEGSKA (reference sequence). Written as DNA, the CDR3 is TGCAGTGCTAGTGGGTCCGGGGGGCCGACAGATACGCAGTATTTT. Amino acids: CSASGSGGPTDTQYF.

This clonotype was picked up a small number of times. This chain joins TRBV7-8 and TRBJ2-7; no reliable D call. CDR1 and CDR2 from the germline V gene are SGHVS and FQNEAQ. Trimming took off 1 base at V and 0 bases at J, with 10 bases between the two ends. The CDR3 has 15 residues. The CDR3 DNA sequence: TGTGCCAGCAGCTTAGGATATAATTCCTCCTACGAGCAGTACTTC. Encoded protein: CASSLGYNSSYEQYF.

This clonotype was seen ten or more times. This chain joins TRBV12-3 or TRBV12-4 and TRBJ1-2; D is unclear. This CDR3 comprises 12 residues. V was shortened by 1 base and J by 7 bases, with 7 bases between the two germline ends. This CDR3 reads CASSLGYSGYTF. The DNA of the CDR3 is TGTGCCAGCAGTTTAGGATACAGTGGCTACACCTTC.

V and J are TRBV27 and TRBJ2-5; 13 bases map to TRBD2. Germline CDR1 and CDR2: MNHEY and SMNVEV (reference sequence). The junction had 3 bases not matched to a gene; V was cut back by 7 bases and J by 1 base. This CDR3 has 15 amino acids. The CDR3 loop is CASTGLAGAQETQYF. The CDR3 coding sequence is TGTGCCAGCACCGGACTAGCGGGAGCCCAAGAGACCCAGTACTTC.

Only a few counts were recorded for this clonotype. This chain connects TRBV20-1 to TRBJ1-2, with 10 positions matching TRBD1. The CDR3 covers 16 residues. With V trimmed by 6 bases and J by 3 bases, 13 bases remained unmatched. The germline V gene has CDR1 DFQATT and CDR2 SNEGSKA (reference sequence). This CDR3 is CSAPRDRGSRYYGYTF. The CDR3 coding sequence is TGCAGTGCGCCTCGGGACAGGGGTAGTCGTTACTATGGCTACACCTTC.

The genes are TRBV9 and TRBJ1-5, with D unresolved. Trimming took 0 bases from V and 2 from J, leaving 9 bases between them. Per the germline V gene, CDR1 is SGDLS and CDR2 is YYNGEE. The CDR3 extends over 15 amino acids. The CDR3 is CASSVGPAGNQPQHF. CDR3 nucleotide sequence: TGTGCCAGCAGCGTAGGCCCGGCGGGCAATCAGCCCCAGCATTTT.

This clonotype was recorded a few times. CDR3 sequence: CASSSKSKQYF. The CDR3 nucleotides read TGTGCCAGCAGCTCGAAGAGTAAGCAGTACTTC. The chain links TRBV7-2 to TRBJ2-7; no firm D call. There are 11 residues in the CDR3. Looked up from germline, CDR1 is SGHTA and CDR2 is FQGNSA. The V end was cut by 4 bases, the J end by 8 bases, with 9 bases between.

This clonotype turned up a few times. The V gene is TRBV20-1, the J gene TRBJ2-7, with D maybe TRBD1 (6 bases). V was cut by 5 bases and J by 0 bases, with 14 bases left in between. Per germline, CDR1 DFQATT and CDR2 SNEGSKA (reference sequence). There are 14 residues in the CDR3. The CDR3 nucleotides read TGCAGTGCTGGGGGCGGGTGGAGCTCCTACGAGCAGTACTTC. It is translated as CSAGGGWSSYEQYF.

This clonotype has just a few counts. The chain employs TRBV5-1 and TRBJ2-3; no clear D. V lost 0 bases and J lost 1, with 15 bases in between. CDR1 SGHRS and CDR2 YFSETQ come from the germline V gene. This CDR3 comprises 17 residues. The CDR3 DNA reads TGCGCCAGCAGCTTGGTGGTAGGGATGCAGGGCACAGATACGCAGTATTTT. It codes for CASSLVVGMQGTDTQYF.

This clonotype turned up a few times. This chain joins TRBV27 and TRBJ1-4; no definite D call. Between the trimmed V and J ends, which lost 0 bases and 6 bases, there was a span of 11 bases. CDR3 size: 15 residues. Germline-derived CDR1 and CDR2 are MNHEY and SMNVEV (reference sequence). The CDR3 DNA follows: TGTGCCAGCAGTTTATCGGTAGGGCTACATGAAAAACTGTTTTTT. Its translation: CASSLSVGLHEKLFF.

This clonotype was picked up a small number of times. The chain uses TRBV4-2 and TRBJ1-2; no clear D gene. V lost 0 bases to trimming and J lost 7 bases, with 9 bases between them. The CDR3 contains 13 residues. CDR1 is LGHNA and CDR2 is YNFKEQ in the germline V gene. The CDR3 loop reads CASSQESGVGYTF. The CDR3 nucleotides read TGTGCCAGCAGCCAAGAAAGTGGGGTTGGCTACACCTTC.

The CDR3 is CASSWTVTGGAVDTQYF. The CDR3 DNA sequence: TGTGCCAGCAGCTGGACCGTGACAGGGGGCGCAGTAGATACGCAGTATTTT. The chain carries TRBV21-1 and TRBJ2-3; the DNA was not used to check the table's D call, TRBD1. TRBV21-1 is classified as a pseudogene. The CDR3 is 17 amino acids.

This clonotype was seen many times. The rearrangement joins TRBV12-3 or TRBV12-4 to TRBJ1-1; D ambiguous. Trimming removed 5 bases from V and 1 base from J, with 14 bases in between. The CDR3 covers 15 residues. The CDR3 coding sequence is TGTGCCAGCAGTGTGATAGCGGGAGCGAACACTGAAGCTTTCTTT. Its translation: CASSVIAGANTEAFF.

The sample holds many counts of this clonotype. The rearrangement uses TRBV11-2 and TRBJ2-1; no clear D. CDR3 length: 13 residues. Germline lookup yields CDR1 SGHAT and CDR2 FQNNGV. V lost 5 bases to trimming and J lost 5 bases, with 10 bases between them. CDR3: CASSLGLDNEQFF. The CDR3 DNA follows: TGTGCCAGCAGCCTTGGTTTGGACAATGAGCAGTTCTTC.

This clonotype was seen a handful of times. The V and J genes are TRBV20-1 and TRBJ2-7, with a weak D call TRBD2 (5 bases). V was shortened by 7 bases and J by 4 bases, with 20 bases between the two germline ends. CDR1 and CDR2 from the germline V gene are DFQATT and SNEGSKA (reference sequence). The CDR3 consists of 14 residues. This chain's CDR3 is CSVTLRASGYEQYF. The CDR3, as DNA: TGCAGTGTTACGTTGAGGGCCTCCGGGTACGAGCAGTACTTC.

Only a few counts were recorded for this clonotype. V and J are TRBV9 and TRBJ2-2; D is perhaps TRBD1 or TRBD2 (5 bases each). This CDR3 region has 16 residues. Trimming removed 0 bases at V and 0 bases at J, with 9 bases between. In germline, CDR1 is SGDLS, CDR2 YYNGEE. The CDR3 nucleotides are TGTGCCAGCAGCGTAGAAGAGGGGACGAACACCGGGGAGCTGTTTTTT. Its protein product is CASSVEEGTNTGELFF.

There are a few counts of this clonotype. The chain employs TRBV20-1 and TRBJ2-7; 10 nucleotides match TRBD2. From germline, CDR1 is DFQATT and CDR2 SNEGSKA (reference sequence). The CDR3 runs to 15 residues. Germline trimming cut 6 bases from V and 3 bases from J; bases unmatched to any gene: 11. The chain's CDR3 is CSAPSYSGGRYEQYF. CDR3 DNA sequence: TGCAGTGCGCCATCTTATAGCGGGGGGCGCTACGAGCAGTACTTC.

This clonotype was seen repeatedly, ten times or more. The V gene is TRBV5-8, the J gene TRBJ2-4, with D maybe TRBD2 (6 bases). The CDR3 runs to 15 residues. The V and J ends lost 4 bases and 1 base respectively, with 12 bases between them. The germline CDR1 and CDR2 sequences are SGHTS and YDEGEE. The CDR3 protein is CASSPGRGAKNIQYF. In nucleotides, the CDR3 is TGTGCCAGCAGCCCGGGCCGGGGGGCCAAAAACATTCAGTACTTC.

The table lists this clonotype with many counts. The gene calls are TRBV29-1 and TRBJ2-3; no clear D gene. Germline V gene data show CDR1 as SQVTM and CDR2 as ANQGSEA. There are 12 residues in the CDR3. Trimming left V 3 bases short and J 4 bases short, with 8 bases between. The CDR3 sequence: CSVEKTPDTQYF. As DNA, the CDR3 is TGCAGCGTTGAGAAGACGCCAGATACGCAGTATTTT.

This clonotype was seen repeatedly, ten times or more. This chain joins TRBV5-1 and TRBJ2-3; 9 nucleotides agree with TRBD1. The germline V gene encodes CDR1 SGHRS and CDR2 YFSETQ. V gave up 7 bases and J gave up 3 bases; unmatched junction bases: 6. The CDR3 has 14 residues. The CDR3 loop reads CASAQGAVTDTQYF. The CDR3 bases are TGCGCCAGCGCACAGGGGGCGGTGACAGATACGCAGTATTTT.

V and J are TRBV6-1 and TRBJ1-4, with D possibly being TRBD1 (6 bases). The length of the CDR3 is 12 residues. CDR1 and CDR2 (germline): MNHNS, SASEGT. The CDR3 coding sequence is TGTGCTCACAGGGCCGGTAATGAAAAACTGTTTTTT. Residues: CAHRAGNEKLFF.